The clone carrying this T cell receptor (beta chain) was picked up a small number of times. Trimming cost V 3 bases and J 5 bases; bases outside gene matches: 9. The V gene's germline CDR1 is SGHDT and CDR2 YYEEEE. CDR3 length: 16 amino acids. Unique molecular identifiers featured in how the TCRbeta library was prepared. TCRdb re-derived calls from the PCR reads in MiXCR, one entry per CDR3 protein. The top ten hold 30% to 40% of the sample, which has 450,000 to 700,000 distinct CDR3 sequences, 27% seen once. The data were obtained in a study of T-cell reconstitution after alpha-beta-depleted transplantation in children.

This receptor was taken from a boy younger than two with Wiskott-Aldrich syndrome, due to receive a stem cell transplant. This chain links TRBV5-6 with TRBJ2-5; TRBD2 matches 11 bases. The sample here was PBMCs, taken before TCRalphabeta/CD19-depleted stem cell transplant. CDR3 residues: CASSSFSGRAKETQYF. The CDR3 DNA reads TGTGCCAGCAGCTCTTTTAGCGGGAGGGCCAAGGAGACCCAGTACTTC.